This TCR beta chain was identified during a study of T cell changes during pregnancy in multiple sclerosis. The data were produced by immunoSEQ multiplex PCR, yet TCRdb's version contains in-frame clones alone and is incomplete. The sample includes 93,000 or so clones, approximately 90% of them seen just once. Germline V gene sequence: CDR1 SQVTM, CDR2 ANQGSEA. J gave up 4 bases and V 4 bases, and 5 bases lay outside the gene matches. CDR3 length equals 14 residues. The input for sequencing was peripheral blood, taken before pregnancy. The J gene is TRBJ1-4, the V gene TRBV29-1, with TRBD1 matching 8 bases. The source is a female donor with multiple sclerosis, enrolled in a pregnancy study. The CDR3, as DNA: TGCAGCGTTGTACTAGGACAGGGTAATGAAAAACTGTTTTTT. This encodes CSVVLGQGNEKLFF.